This record concerns one TCR beta chain sequence. This sample is drawn from a study of blood T cell repertoires in COVID-19. Study information: Some COVID-19 samples were acute and others convalescent; all came from the United States, Italy and Spain. In each case, the material was cDNA or gDNA derived from T cells, B-cell-depleted T cells, or PBMCs.

The authors' processing: Estimates of nucleated cell counts were drawn from the amplification of reference gene primers. Assay used: immunoSEQ multiplex PCR; TCRdb lists only in-frame clones, some missing. V, J and clone size reflect that table, while D and trimming were determined from the DNA. The table records more than 95,000 clones, 82% of them present only once. Trimming took 0 bases from V and 0 from J, leaving 15 bases between them. CDR1 and CDR2 (germline): LGHNA, YSLEER. The length of the CDR3 is 18 residues. The genes are TRBV4-3 and TRBJ2-1; D possibly corresponds to TRBD1 (6 bases). The material sequenced was peripheral blood. This receptor was taken from a man aged 55 to 70 with acute or convalescent COVID-19. CDR3 sequence (DNA): TGCGCCAGCAGCCAAGAGACAGGTCTAGGAAGCTCCTACAATGAGCAGTTCTTC. This codes for CASSQETGLGSSYNEQFF.